Each of the 21 T cell receptor beta chains below was sequenced from the same sample in a study of T-cell memory formation after mild COVID-19. TCRdb re-called the 5' RACE reads through MiXCR, storing one row per CDR3 protein. The sample shows tens of thousands of distinct CDR3 sequences, 6% to 7.5% of them seen only once. Sequenced input: PBMCs or a T cell subset sorted from them (not recorded which). The origin of the receptors is an adult who had mild COVID-19 (a few samples of this study predate the infection). Cell type and time point are not known.

This clonotype was seen more than once but under ten times. The CDR3 DNA reads TGTGCCAGCAGCCCCCGACAGGGGGCGAGGTACGAGCAGTACTTC. Protein sequence: CASSPRQGARYEQYF. This chain connects TRBV27 to TRBJ2-7; 10 bases are a match to TRBD1. The germline CDR1 and CDR2 sequences are MNHEY and SMNVEV (reference sequence). Germline trimming cut 6 bases from V and 4 bases from J; bases unmatched to any gene: 9. This CDR3 contains 15 residues.

In this sample, this clonotype turned up a few times. This CDR3 is CASSRTTNQPQHF. The CDR3 DNA sequence: TGTGCCAGTAGTAGGACCACAAATCAGCCCCAGCATTTT. The chain carries TRBV19 and TRBJ1-5; unclear D gene. Germline CDR1 LNHDA, CDR2 SQIVND (reference sequence). The CDR3 consists of 13 residues. Trimming cost V 4 bases and J 4 bases, with 8 bases left between them. The full variable domain, its missing parts supplied by reference TRBV19 and TRBJ1-5, is DGGITQSPKYLFRKEGQNVTLSCEQNLNHDAMYWYRQDPGQGLRLIYYSQIVNDFQKGDIAEGYSVSREKKESFPLTVTSAQKNPTAFYLCASSRTTNQPQHFGDGTRLSIL.

CDR3 residues: CASSLVSGFSDEQFF. The CDR3, as DNA: TGTGCCAGCAGCTTAGTCTCTGGTTTTTCCGATGAGCAGTTCTTC. The V call is TRBV11-2, the J call TRBJ2-1, with D hard to call. The CDR3 contains 15 residues. CDR1 is SGHAT and CDR2 is FQNNGV in the germline V gene. V was trimmed by 1 base and J by 8 bases, leaving 15 bases between them.

This clonotype was counted many times. This chain connects TRBV7-2 to TRBJ1-2; TRBD1 might be the D (5 bases). The CDR3 sequence is 15 residues long. V shed 0 bases and J shed 4 bases, with 12 bases lying between them. Germline CDR1 reads SGHTA; CDR2 reads FQGNSA. CDR3 sequence: CASSLAGRDVYGYTF. The DNA of the CDR3 is TGTGCCAGCAGCTTAGCGGGACGGGACGTCTATGGCTACACCTTC.

The chain joins TRBV6-1 to TRBJ1-2; D gene unclear. V gave up 0 bases and J gave up 8 bases, with 10 bases separating them. The CDR3 has 13 amino acids. The germline CDR1 and CDR2 sequences are MNHNS and SASEGT. The CDR3 DNA follows: TGTGCCAGCAGTGAAGCGTTTGCGGGAGGCTACACCTTC. This translates into CASSEAFAGGYTF.

This clonotype was recorded at least ten times. The CDR3 is CASSIRTGTVYGYTF. CDR3 sequence (DNA): TGTGCCAGCAGTATTCGGACAGGGACAGTCTATGGCTACACCTTC. The V gene is TRBV6-5, the J gene TRBJ1-2; 8 bases are a match to TRBD1. V shed 5 bases and J 4 bases; nucleotides not matched to a gene: 9. Germline V CDR1 and CDR2: MNHEY, SVGAGI. The CDR3 has 15 amino acids.

The chain combines TRBV4-1 with TRBJ2-5; 8 nucleotides agree with TRBD1. V gave up 0 bases and J gave up 1 base; unmatched junction bases: 10. Germline V gene lookup returns CDR1 MGHRA and CDR2 YSYEKL. The CDR3 spans 18 residues. The chain's CDR3 is CASSQDWIGTGAQETQYF. CDR3 in DNA: TGCGCCAGCAGCCAAGATTGGATAGGGACAGGCGCCCAAGAGACCCAGTACTTC.

The rearrangement joins TRBV5-1 to TRBJ1-2; 10 bases agree with TRBD1. J gave up 7 bases and V 7 bases, and 16 bases lay outside the gene matches. Germline V gene data show CDR1 as SGHRS and CDR2 as YFSETQ. The CDR3 length is 16 residues. CDR3 amino acids: CASGSGTGVLLRGYTF. The CDR3 DNA sequence: TGCGCCAGCGGCTCCGGGACAGGGGTGTTATTGCGTGGCTACACCTTC. Drawing the rest from reference TRBV5-1 and TRBJ1-2, the complete variable domain is KAGVTQTPRYLIKTRGQQVTLSCSPISGHRSVSWYQQTPGQGLQFLFEYFSETQRNKGNFPGRFSGRQFSNSRSEMNVSTLELGDSALYLCASGSGTGVLLRGYTFGSGTRLTVV.

This clonotype was detected many times. This chain joins TRBV6-2 or TRBV6-3 and TRBJ1-1; no definite D call. The CDR3 totals 12 residues. Germline assignment: CDR1 MNHEY and CDR2 SVGEGT. Trimming took off 3 bases at V and 4 bases at J, with 6 bases between the two ends. CDR3 nucleotide sequence: TGTGCCAGCAGTTATCTTACCACTGAAGCTTTCTTT. Its protein product is CASSYLTTEAFF.

This chain uses TRBV4-3 with TRBJ2-7; D uncertain. V was shortened by 0 bases and J by 2 bases, with 5 bases between the two germline ends. The CDR3 is made up of 13 amino acids. Germline CDR1 and CDR2: LGHNA and YSLEER. This chain's CDR3 is CASSQDWAYEQYF. DNA for the CDR3: TGCGCCAGCAGCCAAGATTGGGCCTACGAGCAGTACTTC.

This chain uses TRBV12-3 or TRBV12-4 with TRBJ1-4, with D perhaps TRBD1 (5 bases). V lost 5 bases to trimming and J lost 2 bases, with 12 bases between them. This CDR3 is 15 amino acids long. DNA of the CDR3: TGTGCCAGCAGTCCCCGGCGGGGCACTAATGAAAAACTGTTTTTT. Its protein product is CASSPRRGTNEKLFF.

This clonotype was counted ten times or more. The chain recombines TRBV7-2 with TRBJ2-1, with 11 nucleotides matching TRBD2. The V gene end was trimmed by 1 base and the J gene end by 7 bases; junction bases not matched to a gene: 6. In germline, CDR1 is SGHTA, CDR2 FQGNSA. The CDR3 contains 16 residues. The CDR3 spells CASSLVLAGDQNEQFF. The CDR3 DNA reads as TGTGCCAGCAGCTTAGTACTAGCGGGAGATCAGAATGAGCAGTTCTTC.

The V gene is TRBV12-3 or TRBV12-4, the J gene TRBJ1-5; 7 nucleotides align to TRBD1. The CDR3 has 15 residues. V lost 1 base and J lost 4; bases outside the gene matches: 4. The CDR3 DNA is TGTGCCAGCAGTTTAGTGCAGGGGGGTAATCAGCCCCAGCATTTT. Translation gives CASSLVQGGNQPQHF.

This clonotype was seen only a few times. This CDR3 is CASSFVQGAEAFF. The CDR3 bases are TGTGCCAGCAGTTTTGTACAGGGGGCTGAAGCTTTCTTT. The chain has TRBV6-2 or TRBV6-3 and TRBJ1-1, with TRBD1 identical over 8 bases. CDR3 length: 13 amino acids. CDR1 and CDR2 from the germline V gene are MNHEY and SVGEGT. V lost 4 bases to trimming and J lost 6 bases; unmatched junction nucleotides: 4.

This clonotype was counted many times. The V and J genes are TRBV7-2 and TRBJ2-5; perhaps TRBD1 as D (6 bases). The CDR3 contains 15 residues. V was trimmed by 2 bases and J by 1 base, leaving 11 bases between them. The V gene's germline CDR1 is SGHTA and CDR2 FQGNSA. CDR3 sequence reads: CASSLLTGPQETQYF. The CDR3 nucleotides read TGTGCCAGCAGCTTATTGACAGGACCCCAAGAGACCCAGTACTTC.

This clonotype was recorded many times. The gene calls are TRBV5-4 and TRBJ2-1; D may be TRBD2 (5 bases). Trimming pared 1 base from V and 4 bases from J, leaving 12 bases between. This CDR3 spans 15 amino acids. CDR1 and CDR2 (germline): SGHNT, YYREEE (reference sequence). The CDR3 region has the DNA TGTGCCAGCAGCTTGTTTGGAGGACCGTACAATGAGCAGTTCTTC. As protein: CASSLFGGPYNEQFF.

This chain links TRBV6-5 with TRBJ2-1; 9 nucleotides match TRBD1. Germline lookup yields CDR1 MNHEY and CDR2 SVGAGI. J lost 4 bases, V lost 6 bases, and 7 bases had no gene match. CDR3 length equals 15 residues. The CDR3 region has the DNA TGTGCCAGCAGATCTGACAGGGGGAGGTACAATGAGCAGTTCTTC. It codes for CASRSDRGRYNEQFF.

This clonotype was seen more than once but under ten times. The chain links TRBV20-1 to TRBJ1-1; D ambiguous. In germline, CDR1 is DFQATT, CDR2 SNEGSKA (reference sequence). The V end lost 0 bases, the J end lost 4 bases, and 12 bases lay between the germline ends. The CDR3 contains 14 residues. The CDR3 region is CSARDMRGSTEAFF. CDR3 nucleotide sequence: TGCAGTGCTAGAGATATGAGAGGGAGCACTGAAGCTTTCTTT.

This clonotype was counted many times. The chain links TRBV25-1 to TRBJ2-3, with D possibly being TRBD2 (5 bases). Trimming pared 4 bases from V and 5 bases from J, leaving 19 bases between. The CDR3 loop spans 16 amino acids. The germline CDR1 and CDR2 sequences are MGHDK and SYGVNS. This CDR3 is CASSVAVHPREDTQYF. The CDR3 DNA sequence: TGTGCCAGCAGTGTGGCGGTCCATCCACGGGAAGATACGCAGTATTTT.

Only a few counts were recorded for this clonotype. V gene TRBV7-9 combines with J gene TRBJ1-2; tentatively, D is TRBD1 (6 bases). Deletions cut 0 bases from V and 3 bases from J, with 8 bases between. CDR1 and CDR2 from the germline V gene are SEHNR and FQNEAQ (reference sequence). The CDR3 is 14 residues long. The CDR3 coding sequence is TGTGCCAGCAGCTTAGCAGGGGGGGACTATGGCTACACCTTC. Encoded protein: CASSLAGGDYGYTF.

This clonotype occurred many times. This rearrangement joins TRBV5-1 to TRBJ2-3; D uncertain. This CDR3 comprises 13 residues. Between the trimmed V and J ends, which lost 4 bases and 1 base, there was a span of 7 bases. CDR1 and CDR2 (germline): SGHRS, YFSETQ. CDR3 in amino acids: CASSLPGTDTQYF. The CDR3 DNA reads TGCGCCAGCAGCCTGCCAGGCACAGATACGCAGTATTTT.